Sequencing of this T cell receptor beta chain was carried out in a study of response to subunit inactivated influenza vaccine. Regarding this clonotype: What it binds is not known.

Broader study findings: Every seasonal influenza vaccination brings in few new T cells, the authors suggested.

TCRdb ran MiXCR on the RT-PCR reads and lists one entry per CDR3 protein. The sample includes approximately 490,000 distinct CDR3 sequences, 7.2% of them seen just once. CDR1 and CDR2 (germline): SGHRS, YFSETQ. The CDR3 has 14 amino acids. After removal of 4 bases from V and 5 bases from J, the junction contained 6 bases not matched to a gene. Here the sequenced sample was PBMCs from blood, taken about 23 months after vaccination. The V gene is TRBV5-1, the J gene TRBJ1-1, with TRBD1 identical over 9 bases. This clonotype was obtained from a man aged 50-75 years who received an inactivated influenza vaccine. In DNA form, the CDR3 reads TGCGCCAGCAGCACTCCCGACAGGGGGACTGAAGCTTTCTTT. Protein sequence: CASSTPDRGTEAFF. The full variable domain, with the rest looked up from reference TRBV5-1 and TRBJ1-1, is KAGVTQTPRYLIKTRGQQVTLSCSPISGHRSVSWYQQTPGQGLQFLFEYFSETQRNKGNFPGRFSGRQFSNSRSEMNVSTLELGDSALYLCASSTPDRGTEAFFGQGTRLTVV.